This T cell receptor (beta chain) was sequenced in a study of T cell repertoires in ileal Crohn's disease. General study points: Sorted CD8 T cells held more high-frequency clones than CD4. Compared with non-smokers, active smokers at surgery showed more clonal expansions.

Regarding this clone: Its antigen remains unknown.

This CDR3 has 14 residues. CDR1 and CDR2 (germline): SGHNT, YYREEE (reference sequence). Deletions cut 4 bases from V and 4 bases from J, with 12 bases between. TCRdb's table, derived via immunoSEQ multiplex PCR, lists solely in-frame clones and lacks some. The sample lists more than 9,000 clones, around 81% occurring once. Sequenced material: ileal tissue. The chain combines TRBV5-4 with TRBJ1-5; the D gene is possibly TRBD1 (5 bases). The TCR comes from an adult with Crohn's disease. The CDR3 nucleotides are TGTGCCAGCAGCACCGCGGGGGGGAATCAGCCCCAGCATTTT. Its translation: CASSTAGGNQPQHF.